The clone carrying this T cell receptor (beta chain) has only a few counts. Its antigen remains unknown. One entry per CDR3 protein, called by TCRdb with MiXCR from the reads. This table has some 700,000 distinct CDR3 sequences, around a third appearing once. This record comes from a study of T cell repertoires in cytomegalovirus infection. Study information: Recently identified HLA-C-restricted CMV epitopes were used, and well-studied HLA-B-restricted CMV epitopes were used as well. Through public TCR beta signatures, both CMV infection and matching HLA type were indicated.

Notes on the study in general: Dominating the ex vivo response were HLA-C-restricted CMV-specific TCR beta clonotypes.

Source: cultured PBMCs, taken from culture after CMV antigen stimulation. This clonotype originated in a human donor in good health (CMV status not recorded). Some clones in this sample may be carry-over from other donors' samples.

Here the CDR3 reads CASSLLAFGNTIYF. In DNA form, the CDR3 reads TGTGCCAGCAGCTTATTGGCCTTTGGAAACACCATATATTTT. V gene TRBV7-9 combines with J gene TRBJ1-3; D is ambiguous. The length of the CDR3 is 14 residues. The V end lost 2 bases, the J end lost 3 bases, and 8 bases lay between the germline ends. Germline CDR1 is SEHNR and CDR2 is FQNEAQ (reference sequence).